Here is one T cell receptor beta chain with its context. The time point is: blood 4 weeks post-SBRT, at nephrectomy. Noted treatment: 15 Gy SBRT to primary tumor, nephrectomy 4 weeks later. Repertoires were generated with immunoSEQ multiplex PCR, while TCRdb's copy carries only in-frame clones and drops some. This table holds about 170,000 clones, around 89% found once. This record comes from a study of radiation and T cells in renal cell carcinoma. CDR1 is SGHNT, CDR2 YYREEE, per germline (reference sequence). There are 18 residues in the CDR3. V was trimmed by 4 bases and J by 8 bases, leaving 30 bases between them.

The source is a woman in her fifties or sixties with renal cell carcinoma. The J gene is TRBJ1-2, the V gene TRBV5-4; tentatively, D is TRBD1 (6 bases). The sample in question was blood, obtained from a patient whose treatment included radiotherapy and nephrectomy. This CDR3 reads CASSPPREGDGGASGYTF. The CDR3 DNA follows: TGTGCCAGCAGCCCCCCTAGGGAGGGGGACGGTGGGGCGTCGGGCTACACCTTC.